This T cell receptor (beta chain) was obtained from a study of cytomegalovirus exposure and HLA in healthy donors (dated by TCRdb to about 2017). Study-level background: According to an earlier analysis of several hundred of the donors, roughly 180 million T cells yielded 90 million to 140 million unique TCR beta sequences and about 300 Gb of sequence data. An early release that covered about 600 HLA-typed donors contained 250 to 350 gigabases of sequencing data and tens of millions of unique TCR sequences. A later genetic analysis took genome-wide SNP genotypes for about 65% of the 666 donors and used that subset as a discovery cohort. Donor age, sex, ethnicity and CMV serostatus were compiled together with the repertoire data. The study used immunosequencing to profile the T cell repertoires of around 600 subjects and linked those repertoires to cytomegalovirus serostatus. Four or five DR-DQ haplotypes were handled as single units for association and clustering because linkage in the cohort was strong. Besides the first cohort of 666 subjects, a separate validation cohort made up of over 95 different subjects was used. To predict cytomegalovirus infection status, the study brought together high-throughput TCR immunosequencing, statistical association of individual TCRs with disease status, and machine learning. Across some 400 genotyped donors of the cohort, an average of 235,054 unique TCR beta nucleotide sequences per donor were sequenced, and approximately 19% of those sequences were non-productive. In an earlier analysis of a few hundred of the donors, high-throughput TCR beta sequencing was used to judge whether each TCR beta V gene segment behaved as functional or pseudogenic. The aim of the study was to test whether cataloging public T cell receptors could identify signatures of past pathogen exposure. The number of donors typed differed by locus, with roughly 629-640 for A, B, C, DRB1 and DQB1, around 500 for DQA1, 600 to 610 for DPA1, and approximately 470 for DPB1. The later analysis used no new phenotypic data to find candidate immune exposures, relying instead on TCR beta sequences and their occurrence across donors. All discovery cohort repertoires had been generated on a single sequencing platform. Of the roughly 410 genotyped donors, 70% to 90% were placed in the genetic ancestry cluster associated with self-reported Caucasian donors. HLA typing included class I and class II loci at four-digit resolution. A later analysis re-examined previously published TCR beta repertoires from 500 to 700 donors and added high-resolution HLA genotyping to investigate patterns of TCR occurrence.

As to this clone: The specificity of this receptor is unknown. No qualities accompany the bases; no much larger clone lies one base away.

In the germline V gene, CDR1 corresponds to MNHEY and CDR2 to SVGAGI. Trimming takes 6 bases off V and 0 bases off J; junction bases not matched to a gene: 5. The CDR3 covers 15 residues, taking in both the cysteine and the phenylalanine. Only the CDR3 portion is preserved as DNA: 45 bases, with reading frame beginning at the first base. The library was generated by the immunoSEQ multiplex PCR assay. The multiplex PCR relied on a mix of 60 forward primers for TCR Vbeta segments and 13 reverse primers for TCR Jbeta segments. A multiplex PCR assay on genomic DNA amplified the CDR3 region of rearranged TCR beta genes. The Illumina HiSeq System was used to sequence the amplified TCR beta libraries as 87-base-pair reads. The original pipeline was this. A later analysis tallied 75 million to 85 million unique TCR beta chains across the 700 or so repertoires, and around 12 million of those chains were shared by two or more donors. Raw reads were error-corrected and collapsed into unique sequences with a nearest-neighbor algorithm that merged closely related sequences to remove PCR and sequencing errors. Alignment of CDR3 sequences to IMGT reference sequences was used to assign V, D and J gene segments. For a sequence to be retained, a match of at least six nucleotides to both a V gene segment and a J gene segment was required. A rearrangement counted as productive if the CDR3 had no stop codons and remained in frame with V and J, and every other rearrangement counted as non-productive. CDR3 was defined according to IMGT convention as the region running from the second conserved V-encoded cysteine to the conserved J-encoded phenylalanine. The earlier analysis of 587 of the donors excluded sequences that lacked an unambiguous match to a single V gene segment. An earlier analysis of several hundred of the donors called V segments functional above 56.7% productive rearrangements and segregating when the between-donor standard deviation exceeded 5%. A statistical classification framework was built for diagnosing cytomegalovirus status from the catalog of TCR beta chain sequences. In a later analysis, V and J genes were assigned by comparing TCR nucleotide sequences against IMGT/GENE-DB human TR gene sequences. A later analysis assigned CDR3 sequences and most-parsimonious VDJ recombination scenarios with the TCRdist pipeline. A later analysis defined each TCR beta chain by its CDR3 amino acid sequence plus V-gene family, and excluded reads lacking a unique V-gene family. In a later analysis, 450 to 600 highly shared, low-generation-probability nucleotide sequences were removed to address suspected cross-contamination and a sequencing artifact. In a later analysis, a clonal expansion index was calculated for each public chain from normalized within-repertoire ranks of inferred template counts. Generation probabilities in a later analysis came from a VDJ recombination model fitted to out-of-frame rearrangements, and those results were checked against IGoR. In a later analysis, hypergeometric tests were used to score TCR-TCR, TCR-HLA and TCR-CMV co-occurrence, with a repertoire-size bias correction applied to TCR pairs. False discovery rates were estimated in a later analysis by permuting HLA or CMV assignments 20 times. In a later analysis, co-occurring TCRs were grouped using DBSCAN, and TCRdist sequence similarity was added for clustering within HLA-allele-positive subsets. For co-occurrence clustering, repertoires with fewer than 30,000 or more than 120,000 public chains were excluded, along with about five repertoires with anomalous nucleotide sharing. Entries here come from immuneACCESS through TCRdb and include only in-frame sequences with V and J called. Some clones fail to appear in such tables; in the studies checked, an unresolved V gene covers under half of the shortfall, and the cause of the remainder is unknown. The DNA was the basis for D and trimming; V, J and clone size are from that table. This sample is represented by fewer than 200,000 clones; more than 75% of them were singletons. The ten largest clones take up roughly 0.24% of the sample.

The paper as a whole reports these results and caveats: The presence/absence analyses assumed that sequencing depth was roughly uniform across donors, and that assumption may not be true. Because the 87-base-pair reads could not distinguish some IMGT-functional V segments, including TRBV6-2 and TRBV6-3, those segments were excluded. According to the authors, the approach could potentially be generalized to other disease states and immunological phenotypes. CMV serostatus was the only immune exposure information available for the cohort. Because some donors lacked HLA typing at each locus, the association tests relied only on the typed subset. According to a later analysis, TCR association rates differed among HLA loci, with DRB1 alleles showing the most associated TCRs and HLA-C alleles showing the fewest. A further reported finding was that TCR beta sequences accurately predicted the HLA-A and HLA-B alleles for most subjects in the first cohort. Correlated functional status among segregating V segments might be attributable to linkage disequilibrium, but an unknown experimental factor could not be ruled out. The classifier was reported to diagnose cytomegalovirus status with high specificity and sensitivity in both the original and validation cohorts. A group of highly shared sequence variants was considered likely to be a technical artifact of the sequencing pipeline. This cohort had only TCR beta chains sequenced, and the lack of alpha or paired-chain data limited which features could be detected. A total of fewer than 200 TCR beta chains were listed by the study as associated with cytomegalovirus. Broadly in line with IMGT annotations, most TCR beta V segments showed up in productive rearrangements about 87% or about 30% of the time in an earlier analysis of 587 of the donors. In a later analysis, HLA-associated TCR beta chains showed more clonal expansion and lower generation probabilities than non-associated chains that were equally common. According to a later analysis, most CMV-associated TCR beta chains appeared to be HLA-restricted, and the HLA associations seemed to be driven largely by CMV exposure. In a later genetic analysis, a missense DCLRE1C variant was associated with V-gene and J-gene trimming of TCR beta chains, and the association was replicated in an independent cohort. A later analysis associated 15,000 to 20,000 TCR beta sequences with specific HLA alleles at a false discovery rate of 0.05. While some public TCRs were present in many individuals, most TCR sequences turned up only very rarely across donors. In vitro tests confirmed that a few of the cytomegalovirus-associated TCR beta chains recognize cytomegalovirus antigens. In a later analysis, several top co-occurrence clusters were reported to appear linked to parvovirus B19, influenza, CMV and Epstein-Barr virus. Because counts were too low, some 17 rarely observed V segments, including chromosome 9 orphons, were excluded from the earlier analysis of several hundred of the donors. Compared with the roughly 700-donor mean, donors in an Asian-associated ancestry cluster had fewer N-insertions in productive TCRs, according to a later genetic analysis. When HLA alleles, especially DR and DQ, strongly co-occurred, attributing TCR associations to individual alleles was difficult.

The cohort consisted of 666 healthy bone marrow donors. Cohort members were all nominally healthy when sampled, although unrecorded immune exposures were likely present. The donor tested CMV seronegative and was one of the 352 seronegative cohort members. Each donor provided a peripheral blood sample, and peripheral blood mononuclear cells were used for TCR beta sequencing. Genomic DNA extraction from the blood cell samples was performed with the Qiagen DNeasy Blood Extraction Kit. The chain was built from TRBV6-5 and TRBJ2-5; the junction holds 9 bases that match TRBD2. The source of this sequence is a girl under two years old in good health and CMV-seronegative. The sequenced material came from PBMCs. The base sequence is TGTGCCAGCAGCTGGGCGGGAGGGTACCAAGAGACCCAGTACTTC. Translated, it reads CASSWAGGYQETQYF.